This TCR beta chain was recorded in a study of blood T cells in healthy people across ages. General study findings and limits: Unsorted PBMC material precluded a definitive naive versus antigen-experienced comparison. In long-lived donors, naive CD4+ cell counts and diversity exceeded those of aged donors. It was found that TCR beta diversity correlated strongly with the percentage of naive T cells.

The authors ran a second PCR of roughly 6 to 12 cycles using a sample-barcoded 5' primer and a J-beta primer mix. TCRdb itself ran the 5' RACE reads through MiXCR, one entry per CDR3 protein. The sample lists approximately 810,000 distinct CDR3 sequences; 29% were seen once. Per sample, at least 6 micrograms of total RNA were extracted. CDR3 size: 12 residues. CDR1 and CDR2 (germline): SQVTM, ANQGSEA. The ends were cut back, 7 bases at V and 2 bases at J, with 10 bases in the middle. This clonotype was seen ten or more times. Its antigen remains unknown. The sequence derives from a woman of 80 years or more in good health. Specimen: blood. The genes are TRBV29-1 and TRBJ2-3, with D maybe TRBD1 (5 bases). In DNA, the CDR3 is TGCAGCGCCACCAGGGACACAGATACGCAGTATTTT. Protein: CSATRDTDTQYF.